The 12 T cell receptor beta chains below come from one sample, sequenced in a study of T cell responses to AZD1222 COVID-19 vaccine. Assay used: immunoSEQ multiplex PCR; TCRdb lists only in-frame clones, some missing. Among approximately 150,000 clones, roughly 90% were seen once, and the ten largest hold roughly 5.2%. The sample here was peripheral blood, taken 28 days after the second dose of the MenACWY control vaccine. The origin of the receptors is an adult who received the MenACWY meningococcal vaccine as a control.

This rearrangement joins TRBV4-3 to TRBJ2-3, with D possibly matching TRBD2 (6 bases). The CDR3 sequence is 15 residues long. Germline V gives CDR1 LGHNA, CDR2 YSLEER. Trimming stripped 0 bases from V and 1 base from J, with 8 bases between. In DNA form, the CDR3 reads TGCGCCAGCAGCCAAGAGGCGGGACGCACAGATACGCAGTATTTT. It is translated as CASSQEAGRTDTQYF.

J is TRBJ1-4 and V is TRBV11-3, with 8 bases aligning to TRBD1. CDR3 length equals 15 residues. Germline V gene data show CDR1 as SGHNT and CDR2 as YENEEA. Trimming removed 5 bases from V and 12 bases from J; junction bases left unmatched: 14. The DNA for the CDR3 is TGTGCCAGCAGCGAGGGCGCAGGGGGCAAATTGGAACTGTTTTTT. Its protein product is CASSEGAGGKLELFF. Drawing the rest from reference TRBV11-3 and TRBJ1-4, the complete variable domain is EAGVVQSPRYKIIEKKQPVAFWCNPISGHNTLYWYLQNLGQGPELLIRYENEEAVDDSQLPKDRFSAERLKGVDSTLKIQPAELGDSAVYLCASSEGAGGKLELFFGSGTQLSVL.

This chain uses TRBV25-1 with TRBJ2-3, with D hard to call. Germline V CDR1 and CDR2: MGHDK, SYGVNS. The CDR3 has 14 amino acids. The V and J ends lost 5 bases and 5 bases respectively, with 14 bases between them. The CDR3: CASSQLGARDTQYF. CDR3 DNA: TGTGCCAGCAGTCAACTGGGCGCGCGAGATACGCAGTATTTT.

This clone showed up many times. J is TRBJ2-7 and V is TRBV7-9, with 7 bases aligning to TRBD1. The CDR3 has 13 amino acids. Germline V gene data show CDR1 as SEHNR and CDR2 as FQNEAQ (reference sequence). After removal of 7 bases from V and 0 bases from J, the junction contained 3 bases not matched to a gene. The DNA of the CDR3 is TGTGCCAGCACCCGGGACAGCTCCTACGAGCAGTACTTC. This codes for CASTRDSSYEQYF.

This sequence joins TRBV6-5 and TRBJ2-3; 9 bases fit TRBD1. The trim removed 4 bases at V and 2 bases at J, leaving 7 bases unmatched. CDR3 length: 16 residues. Germline V gene sequence: CDR1 MNHEY, CDR2 SVGAGI. CDR3: CASSSYDRGDTDTQYF. The CDR3 DNA reads TGTGCCAGCAGTTCCTACGACAGGGGGGACACAGATACGCAGTATTTT.

The V and J genes are TRBV6-5 and TRBJ1-2, with a weak D call TRBD1 (6 bases). The V end was cut by 5 bases, the J end by 8 bases, with 12 bases between. The CDR3 is 12 residues long. Germline CDR1 MNHEY, CDR2 SVGAGI. CDR3 nucleotides: TGTGCCAGCAGTATACAGGGATACGGCTACACCTTC. Its translation is CASSIQGYGYTF.

This clone was detected once. The V call is TRBV19, the J call TRBJ1-5; possibly TRBD1 for D (5 bases). Trimming cost V 5 bases and J 0 bases, with 17 bases left between them. The CDR3 is made up of 17 amino acids. Germline CDR1 reads LNHDA; CDR2 reads SQIVND (reference sequence). The CDR3 reads CASSAARDPNSNQPQHF. The CDR3 coding sequence is TGTGCCAGTAGTGCCGCCCGGGACCCTAATAGCAATCAGCCCCAGCATTTT.

In its sample, this clone was seen once. The chain has TRBV27 and TRBJ2-6; D perhaps matches TRBD1 (5 bases). Looked up from germline, CDR1 is MNHEY and CDR2 is SMNVEV (reference sequence). The CDR3 runs to 17 residues. The germline V and J ends were trimmed by 4 bases and 1 base, with 14 bases remaining between them. CDR3: CASSYIDSTSGANVLTF. CDR3 sequence (DNA): TGTGCCAGCAGTTACATCGACAGTACTTCTGGGGCCAACGTCCTGACTTTC.

The chain recombines TRBV5-6 with TRBJ1-2; a weak D match, TRBD1 (6 bases). Germline values: CDR1 SGHDT, CDR2 YYEEEE. V lost 0 bases and J lost 8, with 11 bases in between. This CDR3 has 13 amino acids. The CDR3 loop is CASSLGRGYGYTF. CDR3 DNA: TGTGCCAGCAGCTTGGGCAGGGGCTACGGCTACACCTTC.

The chain links TRBV7-9 to TRBJ2-7; D assignment may be TRBD1 or TRBD2 (5 bases each). Germline CDR1 is SEHNR and CDR2 is FQNEAQ (reference sequence). The CDR3 consists of 13 residues. V dropped 5 bases and J dropped 5 bases, with 13 bases sitting between them. The CDR3 nucleotides are TGTGCCAGCAGCCGGAGTCTGGGGGACGAGCAGTACTTC. Encoded protein: CASSRSLGDEQYF.

This clone occurred a few times. The gene calls are TRBV18 and TRBJ2-7; maybe TRBD2 (5 bases). Trimming cost V 3 bases and J 6 bases, with 18 bases left between them. Germline V gene sequence: CDR1 KGHSH, CDR2 LQKENI. The CDR3 runs 15 residues. DNA for the CDR3: TGTGCCAGCTCACCGACCCGGGCTCCGGGGTCCGAGCAGTACTTC. Its translation: CASSPTRAPGSEQYF. Filled out from reference TRBV18 and TRBJ2-7, the complete variable domain reads NAGVMQNPRHLVRRRGQEARLRCSPMKGHSHVYWYRQLPEEGLKFMVYLQKENIIDESGMPKERFSAEFPKEGPSILRIQQVVRGDSAAYFCASSPTRAPGSEQYFGPGTRLTVT.

The chain employs TRBV11-3 and TRBJ1-2, with TRBD1 matching over 7 bases. CDR3 size: 16 residues. Germline CDR1 SGHNT, CDR2 YENEEA. V was clipped by 5 bases and J by 5 bases; unmatched bases: 14. CDR3 nucleotide sequence: TGTGCCAGCAGCCCACATCATGGACAGGCACCGTATGGCTACACCTTC. Its translation: CASSPHHGQAPYGYTF.